This T cell receptor (beta chain) was sequenced during a study of T cells after yellow fever vaccination. CDR1 and CDR2 from the germline V gene are MNHEY and SMNVEV (reference sequence). Trimming at V came to 6 bases and at J to 7 bases, leaving 11 bases not matched to a gene. The CDR3 consists of 15 residues. TCRdb ran MiXCR on the 5' RACE reads and lists one entry per CDR3 protein. The profile shows roughly 190,000 distinct CDR3 sequences, roughly 9.6% of them singletons. This sequence joins TRBV27 and TRBJ2-3, with 9 bases matching TRBD2. This TCR came from a man aged 18 to 29 who received the YFV17D yellow fever vaccine. Sample: CD8+ T cells sorted from PBMCs, taken 15 days after the yellow fever booster vaccination. CDR3 protein: CASRQAGGPINTQYF. The DNA of the CDR3 is TGTGCCAGCAGACAGGCGGGGGGGCCTATAAATACGCAGTATTTT.